One and the same sample provided the 3 T cell receptor beta chains below, sequenced in a study of T cell repertoires in cytomegalovirus infection. Via MiXCR, TCRdb re-called the reads, giving one row per CDR3 protein. The table lists 250,000 or so distinct CDR3 sequences, approximately 10% of them singletons. The sequencing input was PBMCs. Receptors were obtained from a human donor in good health (CMV status not recorded). Some clones in this sample may be carry-over from other donors' samples.

Ten or more counts support this clonotype. This sequence joins TRBV7-9 and TRBJ2-3; D uncertain. The germline gives CDR1 SEHNR, CDR2 FQNEAQ (reference sequence). The CDR3 is 15 amino acids. V lost 0 bases to trimming and J lost 2 bases, with 9 bases between them. The CDR3 bases are TGTGCCAGCAGCTTAGCGGAGACCTACACAGATACGCAGTATTTT. Its translation is CASSLAETYTDTQYF.

The CDR3 loop reads CSARRDRDRGNYTF. As DNA, the CDR3 is TGCAGTGCTAGGAGGGACCGGGACAGGGGGAACTACACCTTC. This chain connects TRBV20-1 to TRBJ1-2; 11 bases line up with TRBD1. V was pared by 3 bases and J by 10 bases, with 10 bases of the junction left unmatched. Germline V lookup: CDR1 DFQATT, CDR2 SNEGSKA (reference sequence). This CDR3 is built from 14 residues.

This clonotype was detected ten times or more. The rearrangement links TRBV5-1 to TRBJ1-1; TRBD1 aligns across 10 bases. Per germline, CDR1 SGHRS and CDR2 YFSETQ. V was pared by 0 bases and J by 10 bases, with 6 bases of the junction left unmatched. This CDR3 is 14 amino acids long. In DNA, the CDR3 is TGCGCCAGCAGCTTGGGACAGGGGGCGCGGGGAGCTTTCTTT. Amino acid sequence: CASSLGQGARGAFF.